The subject of this entry is one T cell receptor beta chain. The target antigen is unknown. The data belong to a study of T cell responses to AZD1222 COVID-19 vaccine. The study, taken as a whole, reports: Across spike, vaccine-associated CD4 TCRs were found, dominant at 160-218 and 743-854. Possibly, clonal diversity was underestimated; donors were largely white British and included more females. Repertoire sampling happened only post peak T cell response.

There are 15 residues in the CDR3. With V trimmed by 0 bases and J by 8 bases, 5 bases remained unmatched. Looked up from germline, CDR1 is SGHDT and CDR2 is YYEEEE. TCRdb's table, derived via immunoSEQ multiplex PCR, lists solely in-frame clones and lacks some. The repertoire holds 150,000 or so clones, with 91% as singletons. Material: peripheral blood, obtained 28 days after the second AZD1222 dose. The chain couples TRBV5-6 to TRBJ1-4, with 9 bases lining up with TRBD1. The sequence derives from an adult who received the AZD1222 COVID-19 vaccine. CDR3 sequence (DNA): TGTGCCAGCAGCTTGGGACAGGGGGTTCGGGAAAAACTGTTTTTT. This codes for CASSLGQGVREKLFF.